The 31 T cell receptor beta chains presented below share a single source sample, sequenced in a study of cytomegalovirus exposure and HLA in healthy donors. The PCR ran on 60 Vbeta and 13 Jbeta primers. Profiled with immunoSEQ multiplex PCR; TCRdb holds only in-frame clones, not every one. The sample yields about 130,000 clones, 65% to 75% seen once. The sequencing sample was made of PBMCs. Receptor source: a woman between 45 and 60 years old in good health and CMV-seropositive.

The chain recombines TRBV15 with TRBJ2-7; possibly TRBD1 for D (6 bases). The V end lost 3 bases, the J end lost 2 bases, and 11 bases lay between the germline ends. There are 14 residues in the CDR3. Per germline, CDR1 LNHNV and CDR2 YYDKDF (reference sequence). CDR3: CATSRVGQTYEQYF. CDR3 in DNA: TGTGCCACCAGCAGGGTTGGACAGACCTACGAGCAGTACTTC.

The J gene is TRBJ1-4, the V gene TRBV5-1; 10 nucleotides match TRBD1. V was clipped by 0 bases and J by 8 bases; unmatched bases: 1. The CDR3 covers 14 residues. The germline gives CDR1 SGHRS, CDR2 YFSETQ. This CDR3 is CASSLGQGAEKLFF. DNA for the CDR3: TGCGCCAGCAGCTTGGGACAGGGGGCGGAAAAACTGTTTTTT.

As for this clone: The junction and the germline gene differ at one end; a read error may be behind it. The chain is built from TRBV7-9 and TRBJ2-5; 7 bases are shared with TRBD1. Germline V lookup: CDR1 SEHNR, CDR2 FQNEAQ (reference sequence). The CDR3 is made up of 17 amino acids. Written as DNA, the CDR3 is TGTTCCAGCAGCTCCACGAATTTTGACAGGGATGGAGAGACCCAGTACTTC. As protein: CSSSSTNFDRDGETQYF.

The chain employs TRBV5-1 and TRBJ1-2; tentatively, D is TRBD1 (6 bases). The germline gives CDR1 SGHRS, CDR2 YFSETQ. The CDR3 length is 14 residues. Trimming cost V 4 bases and J 4 bases, with 14 bases left between them. The CDR3 DNA reads as TGCGCCAGCAGCCCTAATACAGGGTCCTATGGCTACACCTTC. This translates into CASSPNTGSYGYTF.

The chain recombines TRBV19 with TRBJ1-2; the match to TRBD1 covers 9 bases. Unmatched junction bases numbered 3, after V lost 6 bases and J lost 4 bases. CDR3 length: 13 residues. Germline V CDR1 and CDR2: LNHDA, SQIVND (reference sequence). The CDR3 DNA is TGTGCCAGTAGAGGGGACAGGGCCTATGGCTACACCTTC. Its translation is CASRGDRAYGYTF.

The J gene is TRBJ2-1, the V gene TRBV18; TRBD2 matches 13 bases. Germline CDR1 reads KGHSH; CDR2 reads LQKENI. With V trimmed by 5 bases and J by 5 bases, 3 bases remained unmatched. The CDR3 contains 15 residues. The CDR3 loop is CASSSGLAGDNEQFF. The CDR3 DNA sequence: TGTGCCAGCTCATCTGGACTAGCGGGGGACAATGAGCAGTTCTTC.

This chain uses TRBV19 with TRBJ1-6, with D uncertain. The CDR3 is 14 amino acids. Trimming took off 3 bases at V and 6 bases at J, with 9 bases between the two ends. Looked up from germline, CDR1 is LNHDA and CDR2 is SQIVND (reference sequence). CDR3 sequence reads: CASSIRGFNSPLHF. CDR3 sequence (DNA): TGTGCCAGTAGTATTCGGGGTTTTAATTCACCCCTCCACTTT.

This clone appeared a single time. Other nucleotide sequences from this sample produce the same CDR3. The chain uses TRBV6-1 and TRBJ2-3, with D possibly being TRBD2 (6 bases). V lost 2 bases, J lost 2 bases, and 8 bases lay in between. The CDR3 sequence is 14 residues long. Germline CDR1 and CDR2: MNHNS and SASEGT. The CDR3 reads CASSERGSTDTQYF. The DNA of the CDR3 is TGTGCCAGCAGTGAACGGGGGTCCACAGATACGCAGTATTTT.

The rearrangement links TRBV18 to TRBJ1-4; the D is unclear. Looked up from germline, CDR1 is KGHSH and CDR2 is LQKENI. CDR3 length equals 14 residues. V was shortened by 3 bases and J by 8 bases, with 13 bases between the two germline ends. CDR3 sequence: CASSPNGSREKLFF. The CDR3 DNA reads TGTGCCAGCTCACCGAATGGGTCGAGGGAAAAACTGTTTTTT.

V usage is TRBV18 and J usage is TRBJ1-3; 8 bases match TRBD1. CDR1 is KGHSH and CDR2 is LQKENI in the germline V gene. V was pared by 5 bases and J by 4 bases, with 7 bases of the junction left unmatched. CDR3 length: 15 residues. CDR3 coding DNA: TGTGCCAGCTCAGAGACGACAGGGGCAGGAAACACCATATATTTT. Its protein is CASSETTGAGNTIYF.

The genes are TRBV28 and TRBJ2-3, with 7 nucleotides matching TRBD1. The CDR3 totals 15 residues. Trimming at V came to 6 bases and at J to 0 bases, leaving 6 bases not matched to a gene. Germline-derived CDR1 and CDR2 are MDHEN and SYDVKM. CDR3 coding DNA: TGTGCCAGCAGCTCCTGGACAGGAAGCACAGATACGCAGTATTTT. Protein: CASSSWTGSTDTQYF.

The chain links TRBV29-1 to TRBJ2-7; D unresolved. The CDR3 extends over 12 amino acids. Germline assignment: CDR1 SQVTM and CDR2 ANQGSEA. This CDR3 is CAFIAGSREQYF. DNA of the CDR3: TGCGCCTTTATCGCAGGCTCCCGGGAGCAGTACTTC.

The chain couples TRBV6-6 to TRBJ1-2, with 10 positions matching TRBD1. This CDR3 has 15 amino acids. V lost 5 bases and J lost 5; bases outside the gene matches: 8. CDR1 and CDR2 (germline): MNHNY, SVGAGI (reference sequence). The CDR3: CASSMGGDRGYGYTF. The CDR3 DNA follows: TGTGCCAGCAGTATGGGGGGGGACAGGGGTTATGGCTACACCTTC.

The chain carries TRBV6-5 and TRBJ1-1; a weak D match, TRBD1 (5 bases). With 0 bases removed from V and 4 bases from J, the gap between germline ends came to 15 bases. The CDR3 runs 16 residues. The germline V gene has CDR1 MNHEY and CDR2 SVGAGI. The CDR3 DNA is TGTGCCAGCAGTTACTCAACCGGGGCCGGGGGCACTGAAGCTTTCTTT. Translated, it gives CASSYSTGAGGTEAFF.

V usage is TRBV12-5 and J usage is TRBJ1-5; D remains unclear. Germline V lookup: CDR1 LGHNT, CDR2 FRNRAP. Trimming took 5 bases from V and 3 from J, leaving 2 bases between them. This CDR3 is 11 amino acids long. The DNA for the CDR3 is TGTGCTAGTGGTCTCAATCAGCCCCAGCATTTT. Protein sequence: CASGLNQPQHF.

The J gene is TRBJ1-1, the V gene TRBV6-5; D is perhaps TRBD1 (6 bases). The CDR3 is 13 residues long. Looked up from germline, CDR1 is MNHEY and CDR2 is SVGAGI. The ends were cut back, 2 bases at V and 9 bases at J, with 13 bases in the middle. In DNA form, the CDR3 reads TGTGCCAGCAGTTACGACACGGACAGAAAAGCTTTCTTT. Its protein is CASSYDTDRKAFF.

This clone was counted between two and nine times. This chain connects TRBV15 to TRBJ1-2, with TRBD1 identical over 9 bases. The CDR3 contains 16 residues. After removal of 3 bases from V and 6 bases from J, the junction contained 11 bases not matched to a gene. Germline loops: CDR1 LNHNV, CDR2 YYDKDF (reference sequence). The CDR3 protein is CATSSRLGQGIHGYTF. In DNA, the CDR3 is TGTGCCACCAGCAGTCGACTCGGACAGGGGATCCATGGCTACACCTTC.

The chain combines TRBV5-4 with TRBJ2-1; 16 nucleotides line up with TRBD2. This CDR3 comprises 17 residues. Germline V gives CDR1 SGHNT, CDR2 YYREEE (reference sequence). The V gene end was trimmed by 3 bases and the J gene end by 13 bases; junction bases not matched to a gene: 13. In DNA form, the CDR3 reads TGTGCCAGCAGCTCGCCCCCGGGACTAGCGGGGGGGCAGGTCCAGTTCTTC. Translation: CASSSPPGLAGGQVQFF. Variable domain in full (rest from reference TRBV5-4 and TRBJ2-1): ETGVTQSPTHLIKTRGQQVTLRCSSQSGHNTVSWYQQALGQGPQFIFQYYREEENGRGNFPPRFSGLQFPNYSSELNVNALELDDSALYLCASSSPPGLAGGQVQFFGPGTRLTVL.

The chain's CDR3 is CASRGGGRLNEKLFF. CDR3 bases: TGTGCCAGCAGAGGGGGCGGACGACTGAATGAAAAACTGTTTTTT. This chain uses TRBV7-2 with TRBJ1-4; 7 bases match TRBD1. V was pared by 6 bases and J by 5 bases, with 9 bases of the junction left unmatched. The CDR3 consists of 15 residues. Germline V lookup: CDR1 SGHTA, CDR2 FQGNSA.

This chain uses TRBV5-5 with TRBJ1-4; perhaps TRBD1 as D (6 bases). In germline, CDR1 is SGHKS, CDR2 YYEKEE (reference sequence). Trimming removed 4 bases at V and 8 bases at J, with 12 bases between. The CDR3 consists of 13 residues. The CDR3: CASSRGQIEKLFF. Written as DNA, the CDR3 is TGTGCCAGCAGCCGAGGACAGATAGAAAAACTGTTTTTT. Using reference TRBV5-5 and TRBJ1-4 for the parts outside the CDR3, the full variable domain is DAGVTQSPTHLIKTRGQQVTLRCSPISGHKSVSWYQQVLGQGPQFIFQYYEKEERGRGNFPDRFSARQFPNYSSELNVNALLLGDSALYLCASSRGQIEKLFFGSGTQLSVL.

This clone occurred a few times. V usage is TRBV5-1 and J usage is TRBJ1-3; D is unresolved. Trimming removed 4 bases at V and 0 bases at J, with 20 bases between. In germline, CDR1 is SGHRS, CDR2 YFSETQ. This CDR3 region has 18 residues. The CDR3, as DNA: TGCGCCAGCAGCATACTACCCGCTGAAGGAAACTCTGGAAACACCATATATTTT. Translating gives CASSILPAEGNSGNTIYF.

The chain recombines TRBV4-1 with TRBJ2-5, with TRBD1 as a possible D gene (6 bases). The CDR3 runs 15 residues. V was pared by 1 base and J by 4 bases, with 13 bases between. CDR1 and CDR2 (germline): MGHRA, YSYEKL. This CDR3 is CASSQGSRGAETQYF. The CDR3 nucleotides read TGCGCCAGCAGCCAAGGTTCCAGGGGAGCAGAGACCCAGTACTTC.

The chain recombines TRBV19 with TRBJ2-7, with unresolved D. CDR1 is LNHDA, CDR2 SQIVND, per germline (reference sequence). Trimming took off 7 bases at V and 4 bases at J, with 14 bases between the two ends. This CDR3 region has 13 residues. CDR3 coding DNA: TGTGCCAGTATCGGAAGAGGAGCATACGAGCAGTACTTC. Translated, it gives CASIGRGAYEQYF.

This rearrangement joins TRBV6-5 to TRBJ2-1, with D unresolved. V was clipped by 2 bases and J by 3 bases, with 5 bases between them. The CDR3 contains 13 residues. Germline V gene lookup returns CDR1 MNHEY and CDR2 SVGAGI. The CDR3 here is CASSYRHYNEQFF. CDR3 bases: TGTGCCAGCAGTTACCGACACTACAATGAGCAGTTCTTC.

This chain uses TRBV9 with TRBJ2-1, with a tentative D call TRBD1 (5 bases). Germline values: CDR1 SGDLS, CDR2 YYNGEE. This CDR3 is 12 amino acids long. V gave up 5 bases and J gave up 8 bases, with 11 bases separating them. DNA for the CDR3: TGTGCCAGCAGTCATACAGGATATGAGCAGTTCTTC. Residues: CASSHTGYEQFF.

The chain combines TRBV6-6 with TRBJ1-1; D might be TRBD1 (5 bases). This CDR3 comprises 14 residues. Per germline, CDR1 MNHNY and CDR2 SVGAGI (reference sequence). V lost 5 bases to trimming and J lost 1 base, with 11 bases between them. The CDR3 reads CASSNDRRNTEAFF. The CDR3 DNA is TGTGCCAGCAGTAATGACAGAAGGAACACTGAAGCTTTCTTT.

The rearrangement links TRBV9 to TRBJ1-5, with D possibly matching TRBD1 (6 bases). Germline CDR1 reads SGDLS; CDR2 reads YYNGEE. V lost 0 bases, J lost 2 bases, and 6 bases lay in between. This CDR3 has 14 amino acids. CDR3 sequence: CASSVGQGNQPQHF. The CDR3 DNA is TGTGCCAGCAGCGTAGGACAGGGCAATCAGCCCCAGCATTTT.

V is TRBV19 and J is TRBJ2-3, with 8 bases matching TRBD2. The CDR3 is 15 residues long. CDR1 is LNHDA and CDR2 is SQIVND in the germline V gene (reference sequence). V lost 3 bases, J lost 4 bases, and 6 bases stayed unmatched. DNA of the CDR3: TGTGCCAGTAGTATGCGGGGGGCGGCGGCAGATACGCAGTATTTT. Protein product: CASSMRGAAADTQYF.

The gene calls are TRBV7-8 and TRBJ1-2; perhaps TRBD1 as D (6 bases). This CDR3 spans 15 amino acids. V was shortened by 4 bases and J by 2 bases, with 14 bases between the two germline ends. The germline V gene has CDR1 SGHVS and CDR2 FQNEAQ. CDR3 nucleotide sequence: TGTGCCAGCAGCTGGGGGGGGCTTCGGAACTATGGCTACACCTTC. Its translation: CASSWGGLRNYGYTF.

This chain uses TRBV29-1 with TRBJ1-2; 8 positions match TRBD1. The germline CDR1 and CDR2 sequences are SQVTM and ANQGSEA. J gave up 3 bases and V 2 bases, and 2 bases lay outside the gene matches. The CDR3 has 13 residues. The CDR3 nucleotides read TGCAGCGTTGAACAGGGGGCGTACTATGGCTACACCTTC. Its protein product is CSVEQGAYYGYTF.

The V call is TRBV29-1, the J call TRBJ1-1, with D possibly TRBD1 on 5 matching bases. Trimming took off 6 bases at V and 0 bases at J, with 14 bases between the two ends. The CDR3 consists of 14 residues. The germline CDR1 and CDR2 sequences are SQVTM and ANQGSEA. CDR3 sequence reads: CSVPPTGMNTEAFF. CDR3 DNA sequence: TGCAGCGTCCCACCCACAGGCATGAACACTGAAGCTTTCTTT.